This is a list of T cell receptor beta chains from one sample in a study of blood T cell repertoires in COVID-19. Profiling relied on immunoSEQ multiplex PCR, and the TCRdb table lists in-frame clones only, not all of them. The table shows 65,000 to 75,000 clones, with approximately 92% occurring only once. Sample: peripheral blood. These receptors originate from a human donor with active COVID-19. The donor label of this sample is uncertain. Both conserved end residues are part of each CDR3. A D gene is named only where the DNA matches it firmly. The size field is filled for only some rows; it gives once, few, many or a size class.

v_call	j_call	d_call	clone_size	cdr3_nt	cdr3_aa
TRBV4-3	TRBJ1-1	TRBD1	.	TGCGCCAGCAGCCAAGAGGCAGGGGGTTCGACTGAAGCTTTCTTT	CASSQEAGGSTEAFF
TRBV6-5	TRBJ2-7	TRBD2	.	TGTGCCAGCAGATCGGGACTAGCGGGTGCCTACGAGCAGTACTTC	CASRSGLAGAYEQYF
TRBV28	TRBJ2-2	.	.	TGTGCCAGCCATACGGGGGATCTGGTCGGGGAGCTGTTTTTT	CASHTGDLVGELFF
TRBV11-2	TRBJ2-3	TRBD1	.	TGTGCCAGCAGCCTGGGAGACAGGGTAACAGATACGCAGTATTTT	CASSLGDRVTDTQYF
TRBV28	TRBJ1-2	.	.	TGTGCCAGCAGGACGGACACTTACTATGGCTACACCTTC	CASRTDTYYGYTF
TRBV5-5	TRBJ2-7	.	few	TGTGCCAGCAGCTCTATTTACGAGCAGTACTTC	CASSSIYEQYF
TRBV7-2	TRBJ2-1	TRBD2	.	TGTGCCAGCAGCTTTGCTAGCGGGTCCTACAATGAGCAGTTCTTC	CASSFASGSYNEQFF
TRBV7-2	TRBJ2-7	TRBD1	once	TGTGCCAGCAGCTTATCCCCTCCGGGACAGGCGACCTACGAGCAGTACTTC	CASSLSPPGQATYEQYF
TRBV7-6	TRBJ1-2	.	.	TGTGCCAGCAGCTTAGATCCAGGGACAAACTATGGCTACACCTTC	CASSLDPGTNYGYTF
TRBV12-3/TRBV12-4	TRBJ1-2	TRBD1	.	TGTGCCAGCAGTTTTCAGGACAGGGGGTATTACACCTTC	CASSFQDRGYYTF
TRBV3-1/TRBV3-2	TRBJ2-7	.	.	TGTGCCAGCAGCCAAGATGTCAGGGAGCAGTACTTC	CASSQDVREQYF
TRBV6-5	TRBJ1-2	TRBD1	.	TGTGCCAGCAGACGACAGGGGACTAACTATGGCTACACCTTC	CASRRQGTNYGYTF
TRBV7-2	TRBJ2-7	.	.	TGTGCCAGCAGCTTAGAACCTCTAGGAGACCAGTACTTC	CASSLEPLGDQYF
TRBV5-1	TRBJ1-2	TRBD1	.	TGCGCCAGCCAACCGGGACAGGGCTATGGCTACACCTTC	CASQPGQGYGYTF
TRBV5-1	TRBJ2-3	.	.	TGCGCCAGCAGCTTGCGTGTGATCGGGAGTACAGATACGCAGTATTTT	CASSLRVIGSTDTQYF
TRBV5-6	TRBJ2-1	.	.	TGTGCCAGCATCTCCCCCCTTAGTAGTGAGCAGTTCTTC	CASISPLSSEQFF
TRBV12-3/TRBV12-4	TRBJ2-7	TRBD1	.	TGTGCCAGCAGCCGGGGACAGTCCTACGAGCAGTACTTC	CASSRGQSYEQYF
TRBV2	TRBJ2-5	TRBD2	.	TGTGCCAGCAGTGAACGGCTAGGGCGGGAGGGCCTAGAGACCCAGTACTTC	CASSERLGREGLETQYF
TRBV5-4	TRBJ2-7	.	few	TGTGCCAGCAGCTGGGGGGAAGGGTCGCGGTACGAGCAGTACTTC	CASSWGEGSRYEQYF
TRBV3-1/TRBV3-2	TRBJ1-2	.	.	TGTGCCAGCAGCCGGTCTGTCCAGGGGAACTATGGCTACACCTTC	CASSRSVQGNYGYTF
TRBV19	TRBJ1-5	.	.	TGTGCCAGTAGTATAGGGGAGGGAAGCAATCAGCCCCAGCATTTT	CASSIGEGSNQPQHF
TRBV4-3	TRBJ2-7	TRBD1	.	TGCGCCAGCAGCCAAGAAGGGGACAGGCCTACCTACGAGCAGTACTTC	CASSQEGDRPTYEQYF
TRBV24-1	TRBJ2-3	.	.	TGTGCCACCAGTGACCCCCTAACAGGAGATACGCAGTATTTT	CATSDPLTGDTQYF
TRBV30	TRBJ1-1	TRBD1	.	TGTGCCTGGAGTCGGACAGGGAAGAACACTGAAGCTTTCTTT	CAWSRTGKNTEAFF
TRBV5-1	TRBJ1-1	.	.	TGCGCCAGCAGCTTGGACAGGGAAGGGGATGGGGCTTTCTTT	CASSLDREGDGAFF
TRBV4-3	TRBJ2-5	.	.	TGCGCCAGCAGCCAAGCCCGGACTACAAAGGAGACCCAGTACTTC	CASSQARTTKETQYF
TRBV10-3	TRBJ2-5	TRBD2	.	TGTGCCATCAGACCCGGGACTAGCGGGCTCCTAGGTGGAGAGACCCAGTACTTC	CAIRPGTSGLLGGETQYF
TRBV5-1	TRBJ2-1	.	.	TGCGCCAGCAGCTTGAGCGGAAATGAGCAGTTCTTC	CASSLSGNEQFF